This T cell receptor beta chain was profiled in a study of shared clonotypes between healthy human individuals. Study overall: CD4 naive and memory got three plates each, CD8 naive two, CD8 memory one.

Investigators spread the genomic DNA of each subset evenly over several immunoSEQ plates. Some clones are missing from TCRdb's copy, which holds only in-frame ones; the method was immunoSEQ multiplex PCR. The table shows under 650,000 clones, with 90% to 97% occurring only once. General study findings and limits: Between four donors, naive CD4 clonotypes were shared at a level of about 5%.

Notes on this clone: Its antigen is not known.

This sequence was found in a young woman in good health. The sequencing input was naive CD4+ T cells sorted from blood. Subset specified: CD45RA+ positively selected.

The CDR3 DNA reads as TGTGCCAGCAGCCCGCCCGGAGGGGGCACTGAAGCTTTCTTT. It codes for CASSPPGGGTEAFF. The rearrangement joins TRBV7-2 to TRBJ1-1; TRBD1 might be the D (6 bases). Germline lookup yields CDR1 SGHTA and CDR2 FQGNSA. This CDR3 spans 14 amino acids. V shed 5 bases and J shed 4 bases, with 14 bases lying between them.